The 22 T cell receptor beta chains below were found in one sample sequenced in a study of blood T cell repertoires in COVID-19 (dated by TCRdb to about 2020). Library creation used the immunoSEQ multiplex PCR assay. The table comes from immuneACCESS by way of TCRdb, which keeps in-frame sequences with V and J called. Part of the clones is missing from these tables; in studies checked, under half for an unresolved V gene and the rest for unknown reasons. This sample has about 92,000 clones in its table, and over 80% of those were observed once. The ten largest clones add up to 16% of the sample. Sequencing was done on a sample of peripheral blood. The receptors stem from a woman aged 80 or over with active or convalescent COVID-19.

This rearrangement joins TRBV30 to TRBJ1-3; D is possibly TRBD1 (5 bases). The ends were cut back, 4 bases at V and 4 bases at J, with 11 bases in the middle. The germline V gene encodes CDR1 GTSNPN and CDR2 SVGIG (reference sequence). The CDR3 covers 13 residues. CDR3 residues: CAWTWTSGNTIYF. The CDR3, as DNA: TGTGCCTGGACTTGGACATCAGGAAACACCATATATTTT.

This rearrangement joins TRBV12-3 or TRBV12-4 to TRBJ1-4; D is unresolved. The CDR3 contains 13 residues. The V gene lost 3 bases and the J gene lost 5 bases, with 7 bases spanning the gap. In nucleotides, the CDR3 is TGTGCCAGCAGTTTGCCGGGGAATGAAAAACTGTTTTTT. Protein: CASSLPGNEKLFF.

This chain uses TRBV5-7 with TRBJ2-7, with D possibly being TRBD2 (5 bases). TRBV5-7 is annotated as an ORF whose role is uncertain. V was shortened by 9 bases and J by 2 bases, with 15 bases between the two germline ends. CDR3 length: 13 amino acids. CDR3 DNA: TGTGCCACCCTCCGTGAGGGCCCCTACGAGCAGTACTTC. Translation: CATLREGPYEQYF.

The chain uses TRBV28 and TRBJ2-3; D remains ambiguous. The CDR3 is 11 residues long. V was shortened by 3 bases and J by 5 bases, with 3 bases between the two germline ends. CDR1 is MDHEN and CDR2 is SYDVKM in the germline V gene. The DNA of the CDR3 is TGTGCCAGCAGTTTCTTAGATACGCAGTATTTT. This codes for CASSFLDTQYF. The full variable domain, rest sourced from reference TRBV28 and TRBJ2-3, is DVKVTQSSRYLVKRTGEKVFLECVQDMDHENMFWYRQDPGLGLRLIYFSYDVKMKEKGDIPEGYSVSREKKERFSLILESASTNQTSMYLCASSFLDTQYFGPGTRLTVL.

The V and J genes are TRBV27 and TRBJ2-2, with D unclear. CDR1 is MNHEY, CDR2 SMNVEV, per germline (reference sequence). V shed 2 bases and J shed 5 bases, with 9 bases lying between them. CDR3 length: 14 residues. The CDR3 loop is CASSLTLETGELFF. The CDR3 DNA reads TGTGCCAGCAGTTTAACCCTGGAGACCGGGGAGCTGTTTTTT.

This clone appeared a single time. The chain uses TRBV6-6 and TRBJ2-2; 7 bases line up with TRBD2. CDR1 and CDR2 (germline): MNHNY, SVGAGI (reference sequence). CDR3 length: 15 amino acids. The J segment lost 7 bases and the V segment lost 3 bases, leaving 8 bases of the junction unmatched. Here the CDR3 reads CASSYPGGGDGELFF. For the CDR3, the DNA is TGTGCCAGCAGTTATCCGGGGGGAGGCGACGGGGAGCTGTTTTTT.

The rearrangement links TRBV7-3 to TRBJ2-3, with D perhaps TRBD2 (5 bases). The V and J ends lost 5 bases and 5 bases respectively, with 8 bases between them. CDR1 SGHTA and CDR2 FQGTGA come from the germline V gene. This CDR3 has 12 residues. This CDR3 reads CASSVSGDTQYF. CDR3 nucleotides: TGTGCCAGCAGCGTGAGCGGAGATACGCAGTATTTT.

The V gene is TRBV3-1 (or the pseudogene TRBV3-2), the J gene TRBJ2-1, with 7 bases fitting TRBD2. Trimming at V came to 1 base and at J to 2 bases, leaving 2 bases not matched to a gene. The CDR3 loop spans 15 amino acids. The germline V gene has CDR1 LGHDT and CDR2 YNNKEL (reference sequence). CDR3 amino acids: CASSQGLATYNEQFF. The DNA of the CDR3 is TGTGCCAGCAGCCAAGGACTAGCCACCTACAATGAGCAGTTCTTC.

This chain's CDR3 is CASSARSSRGTGELFF. In DNA, the CDR3 is TGTGCCAGCAGCGCCCGATCTTCCAGGGGCACCGGGGAGCTGTTTTTT. The chain carries TRBV7-2 and TRBJ2-2, with a tentative D call TRBD1 (6 bases). Trimming took off 5 bases at V and 4 bases at J, with 17 bases between the two ends. Germline CDR1 and CDR2: SGHTA and FQGNSA. CDR3 size: 16 residues.

The V and J genes are TRBV23-1 and TRBJ1-5; 7 bases line up with TRBD1. TRBV23-1 falls under the ORF class, with uncertain function. With 8 bases clipped from V and 2 bases from J, the junction kept 6 bases outside the gene matches. The CDR3 has 14 residues. The CDR3 DNA reads as TGCGCCAGCCGAAACAGGGGTGGCAATCAGCCCCAGCATTTT. It codes for CASRNRGGNQPQHF.

This clone was found once. The DNA of the CDR3 is TGTGCCATAGGGCGGCGGGAACAAGAGACCCAGTACTTC. It codes for CAIGRREQETQYF. The chain has TRBV10-3 and TRBJ2-5, with a weak D call TRBD2 (6 bases). Germline V gene sequence: CDR1 ENHRY, CDR2 SYGVKD. Trimming left V 9 bases short and J 2 bases short, with 13 bases between. CDR3 size: 13 residues.

The chain has TRBV7-9 and TRBJ2-2; 14 bases align to TRBD2. The CDR3 runs 16 residues. Germline V CDR1 and CDR2: SEHNR, FQNEAQ (reference sequence). J was trimmed by 5 bases and V by 5 bases; bases with no gene match: 4. CDR3 in DNA: TGTGCCAGCAGCCTCGGGACTAGCGGGAGTACCGGGGAGCTGTTTTTT. Amino acid sequence: CASSLGTSGSTGELFF.

This sequence joins TRBV11-3 and TRBJ2-7; TRBD1 agrees at 8 bases. The CDR3 sequence is 13 residues long. Germline lookup yields CDR1 SGHNT and CDR2 YENEEA. J gave up 4 bases and V 4 bases, and 3 bases lay outside the gene matches. The DNA for the CDR3 is TGTGCCAGCAGCTCAGGACAGGGATACGAGCAGTACTTC. It codes for CASSSGQGYEQYF.

This chain uses TRBV7-2 with TRBJ1-1; D possibly corresponds to TRBD1 (5 bases). The CDR3 contains 15 residues. Trimming stripped 2 bases from V and 3 bases from J, with 13 bases between. CDR1 and CDR2 (germline): SGHTA, FQGNSA. In DNA, the CDR3 is TGTGCCAGCAGCTTATCCCGGGACTCCTACACTGAAGCTTTCTTT. This encodes CASSLSRDSYTEAFF.

CDR3 coding DNA: TGTGCCAGTAGGCGACAGGAGAAAGCTTTCTTT. As protein: CASRRQEKAFF. The chain uses TRBV19 and TRBJ1-1; TRBD1 is a possible D gene (6 bases). The germline gives CDR1 LNHDA, CDR2 SQIVND (reference sequence). CDR3 length equals 11 residues. Trimming shortened V by 6 bases and J by 9 bases, and 11 bases separated the two germline ends.

CDR3 loop: CASSRQGDGGYTF. In DNA form, the CDR3 reads TGTGCCAGCAGCCGACAGGGCGATGGGGGCTACACCTTC. This rearrangement joins TRBV3-1 (or the pseudogene TRBV3-2) to TRBJ1-2; 7 bases match TRBD1. The V segment lost 4 bases and the J segment 8 bases; nucleotides outside the gene matches: 7. CDR1 and CDR2 from the germline V gene are LGHDT and YNNKEL (reference sequence). CDR3 size: 13 residues.

This chain connects TRBV21-1 to TRBJ1-2; whether TRBD1, the table's D call, matches the DNA was not checked. TRBV21-1 is tagged as a pseudogene. CDR3 length: 15 residues. Here the CDR3 reads CASSKECGATNDYTF. The DNA for the CDR3 is TGTGCCAGCAGCAAAGAGTGTGGGGCTACGAATGACTACACCTTC.

This clone was seen a handful of times. The rearrangement joins TRBV6-2 or TRBV6-3 to TRBJ1-2; D is unclear. With 6 bases removed from V and 8 bases from J, the gap between germline ends came to 19 bases. There are 14 residues in the CDR3. CDR1 is MNHEY and CDR2 is SVGEGT in the germline V gene. Here the CDR3 DNA reads TGTGCCAGCAGCAGTTCATTTGTACCTGAGGGCTACACCTTC. This encodes CASSSSFVPEGYTF.

In its sample, this clone was seen a few times. V gene TRBV30 combines with J gene TRBJ1-1; 7 bases fit TRBD1. CDR1 is GTSNPN, CDR2 SVGIG, per germline (reference sequence). Trimming took 3 bases from V and 5 from J; bases not matched to a gene: 9. CDR3 size: 14 residues. The CDR3 region is CAWSRDSRGTEAFF. The CDR3 coding sequence is TGTGCCTGGAGCCGGGACAGCCGAGGGACTGAAGCTTTCTTT.

This chain connects TRBV7-2 to TRBJ2-7; 7 bases align to TRBD1. Germline V lookup: CDR1 SGHTA, CDR2 FQGNSA. After removal of 1 base from V and 4 bases from J, the junction contained 7 bases not matched to a gene. The CDR3 runs to 15 residues. The CDR3 spells CASSLVVGGLYEQYF. In nucleotides, the CDR3 is TGTGCCAGCAGCTTAGTGGTAGGGGGCTTATACGAGCAGTACTTC.

The chain joins TRBV11-3 to TRBJ2-5; D possibly corresponds to TRBD1 (5 bases). This CDR3 is built from 16 residues. Germline CDR1 SGHNT, CDR2 YENEEA. Trimming removed 4 bases at V and 7 bases at J, with 22 bases between. CDR3 loop: CASSSGQAGQSGTQYF. The CDR3 nucleotides read TGTGCCAGCAGCTCCGGACAAGCAGGGCAGTCCGGGACCCAGTACTTC. Complete variable domain (other parts from reference TRBV11-3 and TRBJ2-5): EAGVVQSPRYKIIEKKQPVAFWCNPISGHNTLYWYLQNLGQGPELLIRYENEEAVDDSQLPKDRFSAERLKGVDSTLKIQPAELGDSAVYLCASSSGQAGQSGTQYFGPGTRLLVL.

The rearrangement joins TRBV6-1 to TRBJ1-2; D is unclear. V lost 2 bases to trimming and J lost 1 base, with 11 bases between them. Germline V gene data show CDR1 as MNHNS and CDR2 as SASEGT. The CDR3 is made up of 15 amino acids. The CDR3 DNA follows: TGTGCCAGCAGTGAAAGCGGAGGGAATAACTATGGCTACACCTTC. Its protein is CASSESGGNNYGYTF.